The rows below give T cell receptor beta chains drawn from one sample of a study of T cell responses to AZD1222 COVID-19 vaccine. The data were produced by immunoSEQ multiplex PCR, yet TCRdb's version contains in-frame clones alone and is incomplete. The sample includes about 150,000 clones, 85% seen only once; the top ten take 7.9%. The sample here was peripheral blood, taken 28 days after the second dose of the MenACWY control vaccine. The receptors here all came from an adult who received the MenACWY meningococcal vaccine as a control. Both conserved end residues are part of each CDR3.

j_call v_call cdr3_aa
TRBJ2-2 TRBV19 CASSIVGGAGTGELFF
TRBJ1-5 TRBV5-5 CASSLEPGGNQPQHF
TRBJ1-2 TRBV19 CASRTTGNYGYTF
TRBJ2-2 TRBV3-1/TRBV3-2 CASSPVAGRGTGELFF
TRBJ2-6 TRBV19 CASSPRLAESGANVLTF
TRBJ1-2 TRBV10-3 CAIGEGFYGYTF
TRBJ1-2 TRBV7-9 CASSPRRQGGLYGYTF
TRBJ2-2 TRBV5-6 CASNGAGRTGELFF
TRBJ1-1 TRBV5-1 CASSLVGDTEAFF
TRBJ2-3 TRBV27 CAIPREELVDTQYF
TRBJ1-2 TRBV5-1 CASSLDNYGYTF
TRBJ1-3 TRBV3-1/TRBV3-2 CASSQVPLSGNTIYF
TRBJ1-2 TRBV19 CASSFEAGRLYYGYTF
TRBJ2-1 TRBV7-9 CASSSPDRGNSYNEQFF
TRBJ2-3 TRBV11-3 CASSGTESTDTQYF
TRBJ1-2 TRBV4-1 CASSQETVLSGYTF
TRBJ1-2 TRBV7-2 CASSLWAGDYGYTF
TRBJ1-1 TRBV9 CASSVDTNTEAFF
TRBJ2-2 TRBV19 CASSGLAGDTGELFF
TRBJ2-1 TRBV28 CASSLTGGYNEQFF
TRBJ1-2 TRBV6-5 CASSYGTGATNYGYTF
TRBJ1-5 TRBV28 CASGGQSNQPQHF
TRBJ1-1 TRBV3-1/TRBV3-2 CASSQVGGVNTEAFF
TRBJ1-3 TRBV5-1 CASSPTSGASSGNTIYF
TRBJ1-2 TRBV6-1 CASSEQDSDTNYGYTF
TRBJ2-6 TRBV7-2 CASSTGAGANVLTF
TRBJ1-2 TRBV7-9 CASSSGGRAHDYGYTF
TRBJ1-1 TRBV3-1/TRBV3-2 CARKTRISGTEAFF
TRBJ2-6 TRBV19 CASTKGSGANVLTF
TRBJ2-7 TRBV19 CASSIPGQASPYEQYF
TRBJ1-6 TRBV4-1 CASSHPPRGGFNSPLHF
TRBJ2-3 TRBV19 CASRGVRTDTQYF
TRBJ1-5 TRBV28 CASSLGKSSNQPQHF
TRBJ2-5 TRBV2 CASSAGQGQIGTQYF
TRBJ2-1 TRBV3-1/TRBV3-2 CASNRAGPYNEQFF
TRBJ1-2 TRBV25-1 CASSRVNYGYTF
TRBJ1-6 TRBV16 CASSQSNPFNSPLHF
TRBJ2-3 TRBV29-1 CSVEYRNTDTQYF
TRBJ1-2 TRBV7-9 CASTSLSGGATEGYTF
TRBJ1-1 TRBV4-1 CASSQVGQGPRSEAFF
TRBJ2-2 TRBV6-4 CASSPDRADTGELFF
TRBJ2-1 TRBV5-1 CASSLLGTSSYNEQFF
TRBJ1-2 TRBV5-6 CASSPEWEVANYGYTF
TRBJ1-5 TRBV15 CATSRGGHHSNQPQHF
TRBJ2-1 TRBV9 CASSVGPSGFVSYNEQFF